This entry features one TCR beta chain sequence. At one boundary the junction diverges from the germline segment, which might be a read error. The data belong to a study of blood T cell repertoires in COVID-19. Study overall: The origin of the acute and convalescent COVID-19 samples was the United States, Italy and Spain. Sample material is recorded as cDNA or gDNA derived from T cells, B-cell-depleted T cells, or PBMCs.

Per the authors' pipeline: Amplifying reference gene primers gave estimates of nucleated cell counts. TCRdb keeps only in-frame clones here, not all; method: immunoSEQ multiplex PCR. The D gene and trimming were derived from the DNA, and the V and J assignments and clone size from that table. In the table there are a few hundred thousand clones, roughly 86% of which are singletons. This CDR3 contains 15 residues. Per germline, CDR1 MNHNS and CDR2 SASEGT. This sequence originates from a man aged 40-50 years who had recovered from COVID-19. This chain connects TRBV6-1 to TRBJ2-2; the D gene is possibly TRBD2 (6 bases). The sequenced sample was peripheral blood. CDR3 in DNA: TGTGCCAGCAGCGAAGGACCTCCTGGAGGGGGGGAGCTGTTTTTT. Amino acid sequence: CASSEGPPGGGELFF.